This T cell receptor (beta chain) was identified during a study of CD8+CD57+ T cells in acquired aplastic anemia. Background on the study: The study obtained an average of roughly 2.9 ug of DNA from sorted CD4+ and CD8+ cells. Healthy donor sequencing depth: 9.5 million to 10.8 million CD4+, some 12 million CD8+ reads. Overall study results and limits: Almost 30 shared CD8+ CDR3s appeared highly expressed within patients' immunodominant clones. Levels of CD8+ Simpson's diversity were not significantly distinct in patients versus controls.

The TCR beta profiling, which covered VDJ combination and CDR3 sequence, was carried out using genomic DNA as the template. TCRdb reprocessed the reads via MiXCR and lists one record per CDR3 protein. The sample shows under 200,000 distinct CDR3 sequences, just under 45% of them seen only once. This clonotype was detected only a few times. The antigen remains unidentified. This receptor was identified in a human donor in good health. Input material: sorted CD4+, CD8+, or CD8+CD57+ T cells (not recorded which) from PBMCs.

CDR3 in amino acids: CASWSGGETQYF. CDR3 sequence (DNA): TGTGCCAGCTGGTCTGGCGGAGAGACCCAGTACTTC. The gene calls are TRBV18 and TRBJ2-5, with D unresolved. The germline V and J ends were trimmed by 7 bases and 4 bases, with 10 bases remaining between them. The CDR3 sequence is 12 residues long. Germline V gene data show CDR1 as KGHSH and CDR2 as LQKENI. The full variable domain, rest sourced from reference TRBV18 and TRBJ2-5, is NAGVMQNPRHLVRRRGQEARLRCSPMKGHSHVYWYRQLPEEGLKFMVYLQKENIIDESGMPKERFSAEFPKEGPSILRIQQVVRGDSAAYFCASWSGGETQYFGPGTRLLVL.